This T cell receptor beta chain was captured in a study of cytomegalovirus exposure and HLA in healthy donors. Whole-study results and caveats: Presence/absence analyses assumed roughly uniform sequencing depth across donors, which may not hold. Listed as cytomegalovirus-associated were around 160 TCR beta chains. Most subjects had HLA-A and HLA-B alleles reportedly predicted accurately by TCR beta sequences.

The CDR3 covers 16 residues. Trimming removed 2 bases at V and 5 bases at J, with 18 bases between. The V gene's germline CDR1 is MNHEY and CDR2 SVGAGI. The primer mix had 60 Vbeta and 13 Jbeta primers. Produced via immunoSEQ multiplex PCR; TCRdb's table is partial and in-frame only. The table lists 98,000 or so clones, around 77% of them singletons. As concerns this clone: Its antigen is currently unknown.

Sequenced sample: PBMCs. The genes are TRBV6-5 and TRBJ1-2, with no clear D. The receptor was isolated from a female donor in good health and CMV-seronegative. The chain's CDR3 is CASSYDFSRLRYGYTF. Here the CDR3 DNA reads TGTGCCAGCAGTTACGATTTTTCGCGGCTTCGGTATGGCTACACCTTC.